This T cell receptor (beta chain) appears in the sequencing data of a study of T-cell reconstitution after alpha-beta-depleted transplantation in children. Study-level points and caveats: Roughly two months post-transplant, alpha-beta T cells reportedly originated from several hundred graft clones that had expanded. Recipient T cells and thymic progenitors that survived gave rise to the high TCRbeta diversity observed at day 60 in some patients. One year after transplant, T-cell counts and diversity came mostly from newly produced T cells.

This clonotype was counted many times. Its antigen is still unknown. A TCRbeta library incorporating unique molecular identifiers was prepared. One entry per CDR3 protein, called by TCRdb with MiXCR from the PCR reads. This table has about 100,000 distinct CDR3 sequences, about 6.8% appearing once. Germline V CDR1 and CDR2: MNHEY, SVGAGI. V was shortened by 2 bases and J by 12 bases, with 17 bases between the two germline ends. This CDR3 is built from 13 residues. The sequencing here drew on PBMCs, taken before TCRalphabeta/CD19-depleted stem cell transplant. The TCR comes from a boy aged 2 to 9 with acute lymphoblastic leukemia, due to receive a stem cell transplant. The chain couples TRBV6-5 to TRBJ2-7; D is unresolved. The CDR3, as DNA: TGTGCCAGCAGTTACGCGACAAGGACCGAACTGTACTTC. Translated: CASSYATRTELYF.